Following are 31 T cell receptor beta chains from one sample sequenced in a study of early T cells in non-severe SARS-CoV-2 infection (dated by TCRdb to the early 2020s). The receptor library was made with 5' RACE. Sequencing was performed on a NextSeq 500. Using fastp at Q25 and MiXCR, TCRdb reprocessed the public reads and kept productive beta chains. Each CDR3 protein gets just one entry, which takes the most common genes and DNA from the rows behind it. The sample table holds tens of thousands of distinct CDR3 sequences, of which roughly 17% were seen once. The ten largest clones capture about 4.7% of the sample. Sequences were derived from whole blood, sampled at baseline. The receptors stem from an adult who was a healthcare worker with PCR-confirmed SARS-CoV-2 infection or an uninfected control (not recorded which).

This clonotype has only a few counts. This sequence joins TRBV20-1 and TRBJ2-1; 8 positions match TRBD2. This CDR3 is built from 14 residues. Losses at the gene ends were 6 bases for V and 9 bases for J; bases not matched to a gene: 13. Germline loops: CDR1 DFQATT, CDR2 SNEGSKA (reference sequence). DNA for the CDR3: TGCAGTGCAACCAGAGCGGGAGTTTTCAGTGAGCAGTTCTTC. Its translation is CSATRAGVFSEQFF.

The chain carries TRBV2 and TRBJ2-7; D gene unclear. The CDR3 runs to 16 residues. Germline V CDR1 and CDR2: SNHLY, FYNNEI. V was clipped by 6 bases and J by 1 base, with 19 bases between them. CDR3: CASRLSELWASYEQYF. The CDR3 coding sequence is TGTGCCAGCAGGTTATCCGAACTGTGGGCGTCCTACGAGCAGTACTTC.

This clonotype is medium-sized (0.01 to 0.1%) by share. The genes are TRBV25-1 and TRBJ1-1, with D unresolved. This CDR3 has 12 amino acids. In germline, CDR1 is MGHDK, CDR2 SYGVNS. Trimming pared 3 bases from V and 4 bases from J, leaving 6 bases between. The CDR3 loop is CASSEGGTEAFF. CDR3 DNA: TGTGCCAGCAGTGAGGGAGGCACTGAAGCTTTCTTT. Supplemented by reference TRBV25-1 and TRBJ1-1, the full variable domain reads EADIYQTPRYLVIGTGKKITLECSQTMGHDKMYWYQQDPGMELHLIHYSYGVNSTEKGDLSSESTVSRIRTEHFPLTLESARPSHTSQYLCASSEGGTEAFFGQGTRLTVV.

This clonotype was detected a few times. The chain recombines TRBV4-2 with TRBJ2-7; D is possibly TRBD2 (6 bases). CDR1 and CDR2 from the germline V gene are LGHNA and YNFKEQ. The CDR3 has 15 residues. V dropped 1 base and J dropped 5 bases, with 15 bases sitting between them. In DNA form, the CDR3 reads TGTGCCAGCAGCCAAGTGGCTAGCGACAGCAACGAGCAGTACTTC. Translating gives CASSQVASDSNEQYF.

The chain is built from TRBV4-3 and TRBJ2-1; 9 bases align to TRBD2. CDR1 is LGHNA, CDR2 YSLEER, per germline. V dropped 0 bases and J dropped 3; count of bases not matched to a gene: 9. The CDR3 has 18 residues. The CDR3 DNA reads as TGCGCCAGCAGCCAAGATTCACGGGCGGGAGGGTACTACAATGAGCAGTTCTTC. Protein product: CASSQDSRAGGYYNEQFF.

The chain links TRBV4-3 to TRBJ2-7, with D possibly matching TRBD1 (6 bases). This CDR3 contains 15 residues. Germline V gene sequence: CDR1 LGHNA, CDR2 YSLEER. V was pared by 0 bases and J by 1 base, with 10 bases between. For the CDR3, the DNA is TGCGCCAGCAGCCAAGAATTTGGACAGTCCTACGAGCAGTACTTC. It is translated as CASSQEFGQSYEQYF.

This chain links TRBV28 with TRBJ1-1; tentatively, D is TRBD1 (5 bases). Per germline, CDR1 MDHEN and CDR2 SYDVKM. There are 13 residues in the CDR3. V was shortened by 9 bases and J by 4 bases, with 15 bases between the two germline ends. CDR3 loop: CASLTGVSTEAFF. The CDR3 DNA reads TGTGCCAGTCTCACGGGGGTGAGCACTGAAGCTTTCTTT. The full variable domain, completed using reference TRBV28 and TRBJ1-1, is DVKVTQSSRYLVKRTGEKVFLECVQDMDHENMFWYRQDPGLGLRLIYFSYDVKMKEKGDIPEGYSVSREKKERFSLILESASTNQTSMYLCASLTGVSTEAFFGQGTRLTVV.

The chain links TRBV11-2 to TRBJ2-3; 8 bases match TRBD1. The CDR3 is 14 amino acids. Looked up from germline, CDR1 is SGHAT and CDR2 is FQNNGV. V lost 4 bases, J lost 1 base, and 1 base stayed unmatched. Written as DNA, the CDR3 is TGTGCCAGCAGCTCGGGACAGGGCACAGATACGCAGTATTTT. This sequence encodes CASSSGQGTDTQYF.

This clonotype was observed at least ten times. CDR3 in amino acids: CATSDWGNQPQHF. For the CDR3, the DNA is TGTGCCACCAGTGATTGGGGGAATCAGCCCCAGCATTTT. The chain joins TRBV24-1 to TRBJ1-5; the D gene is possibly TRBD1 (5 bases). The CDR3 is made up of 13 amino acids. Germline V gene sequence: CDR1 KGHDR, CDR2 SFDVKD. V lost 2 bases to trimming and J lost 4 bases, with 5 bases between them.

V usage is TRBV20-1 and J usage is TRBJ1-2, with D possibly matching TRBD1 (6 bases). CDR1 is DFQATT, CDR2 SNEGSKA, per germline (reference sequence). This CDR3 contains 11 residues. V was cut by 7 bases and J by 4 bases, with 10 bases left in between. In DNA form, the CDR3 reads TGCAGTGTCGGGGGCTCCTATGGCTACACCTTC. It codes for CSVGGSYGYTF.

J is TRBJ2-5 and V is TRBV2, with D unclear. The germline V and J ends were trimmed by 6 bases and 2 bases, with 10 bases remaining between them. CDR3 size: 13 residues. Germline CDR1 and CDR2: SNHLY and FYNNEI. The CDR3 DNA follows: TGTGCCAGCAGCATTCAGGTTCAAGAGACCCAGTACTTC. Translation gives CASSIQVQETQYF.

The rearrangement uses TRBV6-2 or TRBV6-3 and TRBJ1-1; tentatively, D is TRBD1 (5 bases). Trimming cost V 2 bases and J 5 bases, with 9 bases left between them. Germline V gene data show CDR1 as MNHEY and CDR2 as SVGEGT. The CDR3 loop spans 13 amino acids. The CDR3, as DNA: TGTGCCAGCAGTTACGAGGCAGGGACTGAAGCTTTCTTT. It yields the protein CASSYEAGTEAFF.

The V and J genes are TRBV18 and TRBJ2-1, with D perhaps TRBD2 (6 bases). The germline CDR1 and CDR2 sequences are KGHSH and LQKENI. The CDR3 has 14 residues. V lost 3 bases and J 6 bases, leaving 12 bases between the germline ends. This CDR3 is CASSPEEGFNEQFF. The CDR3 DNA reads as TGTGCCAGCTCACCCGAGGAGGGGTTCAATGAGCAGTTCTTC.

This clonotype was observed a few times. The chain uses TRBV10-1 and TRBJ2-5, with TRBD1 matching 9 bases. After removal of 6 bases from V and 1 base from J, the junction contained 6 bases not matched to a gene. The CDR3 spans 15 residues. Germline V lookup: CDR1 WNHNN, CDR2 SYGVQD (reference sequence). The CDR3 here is CASSTGTGFQETQYF. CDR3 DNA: TGCGCCAGCAGCACCGGGACAGGGTTCCAAGAGACCCAGTACTTC.

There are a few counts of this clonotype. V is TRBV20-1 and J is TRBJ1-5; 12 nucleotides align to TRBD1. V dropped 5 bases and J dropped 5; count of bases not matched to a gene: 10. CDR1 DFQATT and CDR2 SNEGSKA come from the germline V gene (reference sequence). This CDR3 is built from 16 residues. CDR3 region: CSAYTGTGGADQPQHF. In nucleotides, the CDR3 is TGCAGTGCTTACACCGGGACAGGGGGCGCGGATCAGCCCCAGCATTTT.

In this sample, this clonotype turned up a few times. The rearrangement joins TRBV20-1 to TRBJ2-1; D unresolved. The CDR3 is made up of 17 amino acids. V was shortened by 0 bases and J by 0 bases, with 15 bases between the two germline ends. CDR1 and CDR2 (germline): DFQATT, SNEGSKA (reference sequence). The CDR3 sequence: CSARDPGPRSSYNEQFF. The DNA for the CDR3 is TGCAGTGCTAGAGATCCCGGGCCCCGGAGCTCCTACAATGAGCAGTTCTTC.

The CDR3 loop is CASSYSPGGIDTGELFF. The CDR3 bases are TGTGCCAGCAGTTACTCGCCTGGGGGGATCGACACCGGGGAGCTGTTTTTT. The J gene is TRBJ2-2, the V gene TRBV6-5; tentatively, D is TRBD2 (6 bases). The CDR3 length is 17 residues. V shed 0 bases and J shed 3 bases, with 14 bases lying between them. The germline V gene encodes CDR1 MNHEY and CDR2 SVGAGI.

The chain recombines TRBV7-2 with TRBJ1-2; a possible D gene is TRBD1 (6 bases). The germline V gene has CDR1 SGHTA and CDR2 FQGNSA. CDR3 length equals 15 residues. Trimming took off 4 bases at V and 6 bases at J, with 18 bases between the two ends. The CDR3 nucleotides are TGTGCCAGCAGCTCTAAATTCGGGACACTTCATGGCTACACCTTC. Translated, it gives CASSSKFGTLHGYTF.

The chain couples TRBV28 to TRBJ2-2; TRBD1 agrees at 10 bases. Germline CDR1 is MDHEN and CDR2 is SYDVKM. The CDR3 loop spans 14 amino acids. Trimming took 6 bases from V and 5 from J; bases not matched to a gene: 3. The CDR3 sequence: CASRDRGGTGELFF. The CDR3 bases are TGTGCCAGCAGGGACAGGGGGGGAACCGGGGAGCTGTTTTTT.

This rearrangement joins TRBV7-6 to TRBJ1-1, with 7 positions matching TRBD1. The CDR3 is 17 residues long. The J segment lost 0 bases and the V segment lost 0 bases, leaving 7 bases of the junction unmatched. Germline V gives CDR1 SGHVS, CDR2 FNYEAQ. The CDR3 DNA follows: TGTGCCAGCAGCTTAGCAAGTACGGGACAGATGAACACTGAAGCTTTCTTT. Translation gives CASSLASTGQMNTEAFF.

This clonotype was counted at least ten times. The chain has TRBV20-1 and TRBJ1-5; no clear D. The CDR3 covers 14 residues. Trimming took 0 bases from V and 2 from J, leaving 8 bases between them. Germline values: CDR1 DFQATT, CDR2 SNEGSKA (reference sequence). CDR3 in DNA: TGCAGTGCTAGAGATCAGGCAGGCAATCAGCCCCAGCATTTT. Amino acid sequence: CSARDQAGNQPQHF.

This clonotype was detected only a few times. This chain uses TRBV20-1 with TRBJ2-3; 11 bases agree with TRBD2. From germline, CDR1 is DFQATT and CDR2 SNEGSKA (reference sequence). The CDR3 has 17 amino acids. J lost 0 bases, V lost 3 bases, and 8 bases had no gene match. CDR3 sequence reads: CSASSLAGGTSTDTQYF. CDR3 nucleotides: TGCAGTGCTAGCAGCCTAGCGGGAGGAACGAGCACAGATACGCAGTATTTT.

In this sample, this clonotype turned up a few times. The CDR3 nucleotides are TGTGCCAGCAGCCCCCAGACAGGGCCGGGCTACACCTTC. Translated, it gives CASSPQTGPGYTF. The gene calls are TRBV7-9 and TRBJ1-2; 7 bases line up with TRBD1. V was clipped by 5 bases and J by 8 bases; unmatched bases: 8. The CDR3 is 13 amino acids. Germline values: CDR1 SEHNR, CDR2 FQNEAQ (reference sequence).

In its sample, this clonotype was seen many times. Here the CDR3 DNA reads TGCGCCAGCAGCAAAACAGGTATGAACACTGAAGCTTTCTTT. Residues: CASSKTGMNTEAFF. The chain uses TRBV4-3 and TRBJ1-1, with D perhaps TRBD1 (5 bases). The germline V and J ends were trimmed by 5 bases and 0 bases, with 10 bases remaining between them. The CDR3 contains 14 residues. Germline V gene data show CDR1 as LGHNA and CDR2 as YSLEER.

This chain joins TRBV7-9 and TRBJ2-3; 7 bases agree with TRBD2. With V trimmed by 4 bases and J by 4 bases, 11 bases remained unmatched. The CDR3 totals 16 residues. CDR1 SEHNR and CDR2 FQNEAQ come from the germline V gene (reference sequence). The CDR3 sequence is CASSSSRRGGADTQYF. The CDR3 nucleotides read TGTGCCAGCAGCTCATCTCGTCGGGGAGGGGCAGATACGCAGTATTTT.

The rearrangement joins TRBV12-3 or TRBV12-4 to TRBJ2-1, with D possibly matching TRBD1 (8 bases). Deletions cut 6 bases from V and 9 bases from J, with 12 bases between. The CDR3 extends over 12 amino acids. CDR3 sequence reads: CASRGGTGEQFF. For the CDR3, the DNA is TGTGCCAGCAGGGGAGGGACAGGTGAGCAGTTCTTC.

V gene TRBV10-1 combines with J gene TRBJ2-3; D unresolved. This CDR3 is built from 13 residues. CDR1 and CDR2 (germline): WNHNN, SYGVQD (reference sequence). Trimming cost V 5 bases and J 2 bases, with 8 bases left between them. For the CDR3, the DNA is TGCGCCAGCAGTCCAGCGAACACAGATACGCAGTATTTT. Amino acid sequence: CASSPANTDTQYF.

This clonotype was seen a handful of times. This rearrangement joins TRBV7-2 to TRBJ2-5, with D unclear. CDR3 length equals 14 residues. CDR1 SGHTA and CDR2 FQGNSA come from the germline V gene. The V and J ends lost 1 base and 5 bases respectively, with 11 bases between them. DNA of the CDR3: TGTGCCAGCAGCTTAGTAGAAGTGTGGGAGACCCAGTACTTC. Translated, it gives CASSLVEVWETQYF.

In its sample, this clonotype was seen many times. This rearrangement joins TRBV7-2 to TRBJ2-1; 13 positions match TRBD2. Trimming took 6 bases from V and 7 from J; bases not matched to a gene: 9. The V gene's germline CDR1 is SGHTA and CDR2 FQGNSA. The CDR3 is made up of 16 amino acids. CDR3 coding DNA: TGTGCCAGCAGGCCATTAACTAGCGGGAGGGGGAATGAGCAGTTCTTC. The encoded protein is CASRPLTSGRGNEQFF. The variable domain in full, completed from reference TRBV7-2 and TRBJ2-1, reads GAGVSQSPSNKVTEKGKDVELRCDPISGHTALYWYRQSLGQGLEFLIYFQGNSAPDKSGLPSDRFSAERTGGSVSTLTIQRTQQEDSAVYLCASRPLTSGRGNEQFFGPGTRLTVL.

The CDR3 protein is CASSWGTLTYEQYF. The CDR3, as DNA: TGTGCCAGCAGTTGGGGGACTTTAACCTACGAGCAGTACTTC. This chain joins TRBV28 and TRBJ2-7; the D gene is possibly TRBD2 (6 bases). CDR1 and CDR2 from the germline V gene are MDHEN and SYDVKM. The CDR3 is 14 amino acids. Trimming removed 4 bases from V and 2 bases from J, with 12 bases in between. Looking up the rest from reference TRBV28 and TRBJ2-7 gives the full variable domain: DVKVTQSSRYLVKRTGEKVFLECVQDMDHENMFWYRQDPGLGLRLIYFSYDVKMKEKGDIPEGYSVSREKKERFSLILESASTNQTSMYLCASSWGTLTYEQYFGPGTRLTVT.

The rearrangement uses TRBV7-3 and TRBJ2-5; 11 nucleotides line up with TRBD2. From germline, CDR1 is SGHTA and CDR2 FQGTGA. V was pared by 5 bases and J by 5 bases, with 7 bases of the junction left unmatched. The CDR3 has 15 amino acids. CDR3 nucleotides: TGTGCCAGCAGCCTTACTAGCGGGAGTACGGAGACCCAGTACTTC. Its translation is CASSLTSGSTETQYF. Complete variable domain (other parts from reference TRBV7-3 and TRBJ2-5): GAGVSQTPSNKVTEKGKYVELRCDPISGHTALYWYRQSLGQGPEFLIYFQGTGAADDSGLPNDRFFAVRPEGSVSTLKIQRTERGDSAVYLCASSLTSGSTETQYFGPGTRLLVL.